Shown below are 2 T cell receptor beta chains from a single sample sequenced in a study of blood T cell repertoires in COVID-19. Data came from immunoSEQ multiplex PCR; TCRdb stores just in-frame clones and leaves some out. The sample carries approximately 110,000 clones, more than 80% recorded once. What was sequenced was peripheral blood. The receptors were gathered from a woman aged 70-85 years with acute or convalescent COVID-19.

This chain connects TRBV3-1 (or the pseudogene TRBV3-2) to TRBJ2-7; 7 nucleotides line up with TRBD2. V was pared by 2 bases and J by 4 bases, with 5 bases of the junction left unmatched. From germline, CDR1 is LGHDT and CDR2 YNNKEL (reference sequence). This CDR3 contains 14 residues. CDR3 sequence reads: CASSQRVGGYEQYF. The CDR3 DNA sequence: TGTGCCAGCAGCCAAAGAGTCGGGGGGTACGAGCAGTACTTC.

This clone has a single count. This chain connects TRBV19 to TRBJ1-2; D not resolved. V was trimmed by 3 bases and J by 4 bases, leaving 6 bases between them. Germline CDR1 and CDR2: LNHDA and SQIVND (reference sequence). The CDR3 has 12 residues. CDR3: CASSIRGYGYTF. CDR3 nucleotide sequence: TGTGCCAGTAGTATCCGGGGCTATGGCTACACCTTC.